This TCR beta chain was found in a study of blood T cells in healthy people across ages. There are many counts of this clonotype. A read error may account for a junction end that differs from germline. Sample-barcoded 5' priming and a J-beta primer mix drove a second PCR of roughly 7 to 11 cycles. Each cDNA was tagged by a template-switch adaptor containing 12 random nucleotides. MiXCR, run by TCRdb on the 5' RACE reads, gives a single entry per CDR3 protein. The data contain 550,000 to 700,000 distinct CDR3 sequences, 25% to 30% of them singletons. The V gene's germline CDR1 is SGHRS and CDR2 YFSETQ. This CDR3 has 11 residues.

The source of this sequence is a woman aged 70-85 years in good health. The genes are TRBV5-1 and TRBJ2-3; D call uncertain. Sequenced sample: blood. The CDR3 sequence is CASSLGDTQYF. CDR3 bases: TGTGCCAGCAGCTTAGGAGATACGCAGTATTTT.